Described below is a single T cell receptor beta chain sequence and its context. This sample is drawn from a study of blood T cell repertoires in COVID-19. Here immunoSEQ multiplex PCR was the method, and the copy in TCRdb shows in-frame clones only, minus some. The sample has under 300,000 clones; roughly 88% are singletons. Germline V lookup: CDR1 MNHEY, CDR2 SVGEGT. The V end was cut by 6 bases, the J end by 0 bases, with 15 bases between. The CDR3 extends over 16 amino acids. J is TRBJ2-1 and V is TRBV6-2 or TRBV6-3, with a possible D match to TRBD2 (6 bases). Sequenced input: peripheral blood. This TCR was recovered from a woman aged 35 to 49 who had recovered from COVID-19. CDR3 nucleotide sequence: TGTGCCAGCAGCACTGGGGTCGGGAGCTCCTACAATGAGCAGTTCTTC. Translating it yields CASSTGVGSSYNEQFF.